This TCR beta chain was obtained from a study of cytomegalovirus exposure and HLA in healthy donors. Whole-study results and caveats: Altogether, more than 150 TCR beta chains were recorded as cytomegalovirus-associated.

This clone appeared a few times. What it binds is unknown. The CDR3 has 12 amino acids. The germline V gene encodes CDR1 SGHRS and CDR2 YFSETQ. V was shortened by 0 bases and J by 14 bases, with 12 bases between the two germline ends. It was with 60 Vbeta and 13 Jbeta primers that the PCR ran. Libraries were prepared by immunoSEQ multiplex PCR; TCRdb keeps only in-frame clonotypes and omits some of them. This table holds about 250,000 clones, approximately 70% found once. The sample consisted of PBMCs. This chain links TRBV5-1 with TRBJ2-1, with D possibly matching TRBD1 (6 bases). This clonotype was sampled from a female donor in good health and CMV-seronegative. This chain's CDR3 is CASSLEGGVKFF. CDR3 coding DNA: TGCGCCAGCAGCTTGGAAGGGGGAGTGAAGTTCTTC.